This T cell receptor (beta chain) came from a study of T-cell reconstitution after alpha-beta-depleted transplantation in children. The CDR3 sequence is 13 residues long. Trimming removed 8 bases from V and 5 bases from J, with 12 bases in between. This clonotype came up many times. Unique molecular identifiers were incorporated into the prepared TCRbeta library. TCRdb re-derived calls from the PCR reads in MiXCR, one entry per CDR3 protein. The sample lists around 92,000 distinct CDR3 sequences, 9% to 15% seen once, with around 13% in the top ten. This specimen consisted of PBMCs from the stem cell graft donor, obtained from the stem cell graft. This clonotype was sampled from a human donor who donated a stem cell graft to a child with inherited bone marrow failure. The chain links TRBV12-3 or TRBV12-4 to TRBJ1-4; D is undetermined. CDR3: CASSLWGNEKLFF. The CDR3, as DNA: TGTGCCAGCTCCCTATGGGGAAATGAAAAACTGTTTTTT.